These T cell receptor beta chains were read from a single sample in a study of STAT3 mutations in large granular lymphocyte leukemia. Profiling relied on immunoSEQ multiplex PCR, and the TCRdb table lists in-frame clones only, not all of them. The sample shows tens of thousands of clones, around 87% of them seen only once. Input material: peripheral blood mononuclear cells. The source is a man in his 60s with T-cell large granular lymphocyte leukemia. Some clones in this sample may be carry-over from other donors' samples. The CDR3 runs from the conserved cysteine through the conserved F or W.

cdr3_aa j_call v_call
CASNTGVGELFF TRBJ2-2 TRBV6-5
CASSASPEASKNIQYF TRBJ2-4 TRBV18
CASSPSGRRGETQYF TRBJ2-5 TRBV7-3
CASTDQGNREKLFF TRBJ1-4 TRBV28
CASSFRRVGGYTF TRBJ1-2 TRBV28
CASSLTDKNYGYTF TRBJ1-2 TRBV5-1
CASSLKGAWTGELFF TRBJ2-2 TRBV5-4
CARTGTGVYEQYF TRBJ2-7 TRBV30
CASSYRGQQPQHF TRBJ1-5 TRBV7-2
CASSLGGQGGEQYF TRBJ2-7 TRBV5-4
CAISRNTGELFF TRBJ2-2 TRBV19
CASSSGTLEDTQYF TRBJ2-3 TRBV5-1
CASTPRGVRGTGELFF TRBJ2-2 TRBV6-6
CASSYSNQGGWAFF TRBJ1-1 TRBV6-5
CASSAHTEAFF TRBJ1-1 TRBV25-1
CASKLAGDYNGELFF TRBJ2-2 TRBV9
CASSSGQGNEQFF TRBJ2-1 TRBV11-3
CASSYLTDREGEQYF TRBJ2-7 TRBV27
CASSFEGDNEQFF TRBJ2-1 TRBV7-9
CASSTTGLGEKLFF TRBJ1-4 TRBV18
CASSYSGGQETQYF TRBJ2-5 TRBV6-5
CASSTDGWTEAFF TRBJ1-1 TRBV10-2
CASSPRNYGYTF TRBJ1-2 TRBV2
CASSLASGVYEQYF TRBJ2-7 TRBV5-1
CASSPAYQPQHF TRBJ1-5 TRBV28
CASSIAGGTDTQYF TRBJ2-3 TRBV19